The clone carrying this T cell receptor (beta chain) was detected once. The antigen is unknown. The length of the CDR3 is 12 residues. Trimming pared 2 bases from V and 6 bases from J, leaving 7 bases between. Germline CDR1 is SEHNR and CDR2 is FQNEAQ (reference sequence). This sample was included in a study of T cell responses to AZD1222 COVID-19 vaccine. Second-dose schedules of about 4 or about 12 weeks were combined. Study-level findings and limits: Repertoire sampling happened only post peak T cell response. In the spike-specific TCR repertoire, nearly half reportedly target unmutated variant regions. Spike-specific TCR depth and breadth grew after two AZD1222 doses.

Using immunoSEQ multiplex PCR, the repertoire was profiled, and TCRdb retains in-frame clones only, with some absent. Of over 100,000 clones listed, around 87% are singletons. This sequence joins TRBV7-9 and TRBJ1-1; D unclear. Sequencing used peripheral blood, obtained 28 days after the second AZD1222 dose. The receptor was isolated from an adult who received the AZD1222 COVID-19 vaccine. DNA of the CDR3: TGTGCCAGCAGCTTATGGACGGCTGAAGCTTTCTTT. Translation: CASSLWTAEAFF.